This note documents a single T cell receptor beta chain sequence. The clone's antigen remains unknown. No per-base quality is available; no much larger clone lies one base away. Libraries were prepared through RT-PCR. The run used an Illumina HiSeq 2500. TCRdb reran the public reads through fastp at Q25 and MiXCR, keeping productive beta chains. Every distinct CDR3 protein forms one entry, paired with its most common genes and DNA. This sample gives hundreds of thousands of distinct CDR3 sequences in total; 10% to 15% of them show up just once. The ten most abundant clones make up 10% of the sample. The entry originates in a study of response to subunit inactivated influenza vaccine (dated by TCRdb to 2017 to 2018). About the full investigation: The study used deep quantitative T cell receptor repertoire profiling to track responses to a trivalent subunit inactivated influenza vaccine. Results the study describes overall, beyond this receptor: It was suggested by the authors that each seasonal influenza vaccination may recruit only a limited number of new T cells.

From the cysteine up to the phenylalanine, the CDR3 has a length of 14 residues. Only CDR3 DNA is held: 42 bases, read in frame from base 1. Sequences SGHRS (CDR1) and YFSETQ (CDR2) are obtained from the germline V gene. V is clipped by 4 bases and J by 3 bases, and the sequence between their germline boundaries is 13 bases long. The sequences come from PBMCs from blood, collected on the day of vaccination. The chain was built from TRBV5-1 and TRBJ2-5, and possibly TRBD2, on 6 matching bases. The receptor's source is a man aged 50 to 59 who received an inactivated influenza vaccine. Donor details come from another sample of the same person, matched by shared clones. The DNA sequence is as follows: TGCGCCAGCAGCCGGAGGGGCAGGGAAGAGACCCAGTACTTC. This translates into CASSRRGREETQYF.